These 27 T cell receptor beta chains were all obtained from the same sample, sequenced in a study of blood T cell repertoires in COVID-19. Clones were read by immunoSEQ multiplex PCR, and TCRdb kept only the in-frame ones, dropping some. The sample holds hundreds of thousands of clones, approximately 85% seen once. Material for sequencing was peripheral blood. These receptors originate from a man aged 45 to 65 with COVID-19, enrolled during active disease.

The V call is TRBV9, the J call TRBJ2-2; 13 bases agree with TRBD2. This CDR3 comprises 18 residues. The V and J ends lost 0 bases and 0 bases, in that order; junction bases with no gene match: 2. Germline assignment: CDR1 SGDLS and CDR2 YYNGEE. The CDR3 spells CASSVGTSGGPNTGELFF. CDR3 bases: TGTGCCAGCAGCGTAGGGACTAGCGGGGGACCGAACACCGGGGAGCTGTTTTTT.

This clone was recorded once. The V gene is TRBV4-2, the J gene TRBJ2-7; D is uncertain. Trimming left V 5 bases short and J 6 bases short, with 14 bases between. The CDR3 is 13 amino acids. Germline-derived CDR1 and CDR2 are LGHNA and YNFKEQ. The CDR3 sequence: CASSTRPPGEQYF. The CDR3 DNA reads TGTGCCAGCAGCACGCGGCCGCCGGGCGAGCAGTACTTC.

V and J are TRBV15 and TRBJ2-1; D remains ambiguous. This CDR3 contains 13 residues. V was clipped by 1 base and J by 8 bases, with 9 bases between them. The germline gives CDR1 LNHNV, CDR2 YYDKDF (reference sequence). Here the CDR3 DNA reads TGTGCCACCAGCAGAGTTGACTCGTATGAGCAGTTCTTC. Protein product: CATSRVDSYEQFF.

The V call is TRBV5-5, the J call TRBJ1-1; TRBD1 matches 7 bases. With 2 bases clipped from V and 5 bases from J, the junction kept 9 bases outside the gene matches. The V gene's germline CDR1 is SGHKS and CDR2 YYEKEE (reference sequence). This CDR3 spans 15 amino acids. CDR3 bases: TGTGCCAGCAGCTTTGCCCGACAGGGTCGGACTGAAGCTTTCTTT. Protein: CASSFARQGRTEAFF.

This rearrangement joins TRBV6-2 or TRBV6-3 to TRBJ2-7; the D is unclear. Trimming took off 3 bases at V and 3 bases at J, with 6 bases between the two ends. The CDR3 has 12 amino acids. Per germline, CDR1 MNHEY and CDR2 SVGEGT. CDR3 protein: CASSYIFYEQYF. For the CDR3, the DNA is TGTGCCAGCAGTTATATCTTCTACGAGCAGTACTTC.

The CDR3 DNA follows: TGTGCCAGCTCCAGGGTGGAAGAGACCCAGTACTTC. It yields the protein CASSRVEETQYF. The chain carries TRBV18 and TRBJ2-5, with D perhaps TRBD1 (5 bases). V gave up 6 bases and J gave up 3 bases, with 8 bases separating them. Looked up from germline, CDR1 is KGHSH and CDR2 is LQKENI. This CDR3 has 12 amino acids.

V usage is TRBV6-6 and J usage is TRBJ1-5; maybe TRBD1 (5 bases). Trimming stripped 6 bases from V and 2 bases from J, with 11 bases between. The CDR3 has 14 residues. Germline loops: CDR1 MNHNY, CDR2 SVGAGI (reference sequence). In DNA form, the CDR3 reads TGTGCCAGCAGGCCAGGACACGGCAATCAGCCCCAGCATTTT. Its protein is CASRPGHGNQPQHF.

The V and J genes are TRBV3-1 (or the pseudogene TRBV3-2) and TRBJ1-1; 9 bases are shared with TRBD1. The germline V gene encodes CDR1 LGHDT and CDR2 YNNKEL (reference sequence). V shed 1 base, J shed 10 bases, and the junction held 4 bases outside the gene matches. This CDR3 has 13 amino acids. The CDR3: CASSQGQGVAAFF. The CDR3, as DNA: TGTGCCAGCAGCCAAGGACAGGGGGTGGCAGCTTTCTTT.

The V gene is TRBV27, the J gene TRBJ1-6, with TRBD1 matching 8 bases. Germline lookup yields CDR1 MNHEY and CDR2 SMNVEV (reference sequence). The junction had 3 bases not matched to a gene; V was cut back by 4 bases and J by 7 bases. This CDR3 spans 14 amino acids. The CDR3 DNA follows: TGTGCCAGCAGTTCAGACAGGGGCAATTCACCCCTCCACTTT. Translated, it gives CASSSDRGNSPLHF.

The chain joins TRBV28 to TRBJ2-5; D perhaps matches TRBD2 (7 bases). The V end was cut by 6 bases, the J end by 8 bases, with 25 bases between. This CDR3 has 16 amino acids. The germline V gene encodes CDR1 MDHEN and CDR2 SYDVKM. The CDR3 loop reads CASSPGGQEGIGTQYF. CDR3 nucleotides: TGTGCCAGCAGCCCCGGGGGGCAGGAGGGGATTGGAACCCAGTACTTC.

Comments on this clone: The sample holds other DNA sequences that translate to the same CDR3. V gene TRBV18 combines with J gene TRBJ1-2, with D uncertain. Germline CDR1 and CDR2: KGHSH and LQKENI. Between the trimmed V and J ends, which lost 1 base and 3 bases, there was a span of 3 bases. The CDR3 consists of 12 residues. The CDR3 reads CASSPRDYGYTF. The CDR3 nucleotides are TGTGCCAGCTCACCACGAGACTATGGCTACACCTTC. The full variable domain, its missing parts supplied by reference TRBV18 and TRBJ1-2, is NAGVMQNPRHLVRRRGQEARLRCSPMKGHSHVYWYRQLPEEGLKFMVYLQKENIIDESGMPKERFSAEFPKEGPSILRIQQVVRGDSAAYFCASSPRDYGYTFGSGTRLTVV.

The chain recombines TRBV11-2 with TRBJ2-2; 9 bases fit TRBD2. V was clipped by 3 bases and J by 7 bases; unmatched bases: 6. The CDR3 length is 15 residues. Germline CDR1 SGHAT, CDR2 FQNNGV. The CDR3 is CASSFSGGRNGELFF. The CDR3 DNA reads as TGTGCCAGCAGCTTTAGCGGGGGAAGGAACGGGGAGCTGTTTTTT.

The chain links TRBV5-4 to TRBJ2-1, with a tentative D call TRBD1 (6 bases). The V end was cut by 0 bases, the J end by 6 bases, with 13 bases between. The CDR3 length is 15 residues. CDR1 and CDR2 (germline): SGHNT, YYREEE (reference sequence). The CDR3 loop is CASSLVGALGNEQFF. CDR3 sequence (DNA): TGTGCCAGCAGCTTGGTGGGGGCTTTGGGCAATGAGCAGTTCTTC.

The V call is TRBV15, the J call TRBJ1-2; TRBD1 matches at 8 bases. This CDR3 comprises 16 residues. CDR1 is LNHNV and CDR2 is YYDKDF in the germline V gene (reference sequence). V lost 4 bases, J lost 7 bases, and 14 bases stayed unmatched. The DNA of the CDR3 is TGTGCCACCAGCACGGGGGATCTCGACAGGGGATCTGGCTACACCTTC. Protein sequence: CATSTGDLDRGSGYTF.

V gene TRBV3-1 (or the pseudogene TRBV3-2) combines with J gene TRBJ2-7, with a possible D match to TRBD1 (6 bases). Germline loops: CDR1 LGHDT, CDR2 YNNKEL (reference sequence). With 4 bases removed from V and 5 bases from J, the gap between germline ends came to 15 bases. The CDR3 extends over 14 amino acids. CDR3 sequence: CASSPQGQSHEQYF. CDR3 bases: TGTGCCAGCAGCCCCCAAGGACAGTCCCACGAGCAGTACTTC.

The chain links TRBV11-3 to TRBJ2-1, with 8 bases lining up with TRBD1. Germline assignment: CDR1 SGHNT and CDR2 YENEEA. The CDR3 totals 15 residues. V lost 5 bases, J lost 4 bases, and 7 bases stayed unmatched. DNA for the CDR3: TGTGCCAGCAGCCAAGACAGGGGTGGGTACAATGAGCAGTTCTTC. Translating it yields CASSQDRGGYNEQFF.

The V and J genes are TRBV3-1 (or the pseudogene TRBV3-2) and TRBJ2-2; D possibly corresponds to TRBD2 (5 bases). The V gene's germline CDR1 is LGHDT and CDR2 YNNKEL (reference sequence). The CDR3 is made up of 16 amino acids. Trimming removed 1 base from V and 4 bases from J, with 13 bases in between. CDR3: CASSQGSRRATGELFF. CDR3 DNA sequence: TGTGCCAGCAGCCAAGGGTCCCGGCGGGCCACCGGGGAGCTGTTTTTT.

This chain links TRBV9 with TRBJ1-5, with D unclear. The CDR3 is made up of 14 amino acids. Germline lookup yields CDR1 SGDLS and CDR2 YYNGEE. V lost 4 bases and J 0 bases, leaving 8 bases between the germline ends. The CDR3 DNA follows: TGTGCCAGCAGCCCCGGGGATAGCAATCAGCCCCAGCATTTT. It specifies CASSPGDSNQPQHF. Variable domain in full (rest from reference TRBV9 and TRBJ1-5): DSGVTQTPKHLITATGQRVTLRCSPRSGDLSVYWYQQSLDQGLQFLIQYYNGEERAKGNILERFSAQQFPDLHSELNLSSLELGDSALYFCASSPGDSNQPQHFGDGTRLSIL.

The chain has TRBV5-1 and TRBJ2-7; TRBD2 might be the D (6 bases). The germline V gene has CDR1 SGHRS and CDR2 YFSETQ. Between the trimmed V and J ends, which lost 2 bases and 3 bases, there was a span of 9 bases. The CDR3 is 13 amino acids. The CDR3 DNA reads as TGCGCCAGCAGCTTCGCGGAGGGCTACGAGCAGTACTTC. It codes for CASSFAEGYEQYF.

V and J are TRBV28 and TRBJ1-5, with D unresolved. The CDR3 is made up of 13 amino acids. V was shortened by 6 bases and J by 4 bases, with 10 bases between the two germline ends. Germline V gene lookup returns CDR1 MDHEN and CDR2 SYDVKM. CDR3 in amino acids: CASSTPQNQPQHF. For the CDR3, the DNA is TGTGCCAGCAGCACCCCTCAGAATCAGCCCCAGCATTTT.

This chain uses TRBV12-3 or TRBV12-4 with TRBJ2-7; D may be TRBD1 (6 bases). Trimming stripped 2 bases from V and 6 bases from J, with 8 bases between. This CDR3 comprises 12 residues. CDR3 in amino acids: CASSLPTGEQYF. The DNA of the CDR3 is TGTGCCAGCAGTTTACCGACAGGCGAGCAGTACTTC.

The chain couples TRBV7-3 to TRBJ2-1; TRBD1 might be the D (5 bases). Trimming took 5 bases from V and 0 from J, leaving 5 bases between them. CDR3 length equals 13 residues. Germline CDR1 is SGHTA and CDR2 is FQGTGA. The CDR3 sequence: CASSGASYNEQFF. The CDR3 DNA reads TGTGCCAGCAGCGGGGCCTCCTACAATGAGCAGTTCTTC.

The chain employs TRBV30 and TRBJ2-7; perhaps TRBD2 as D (5 bases). The CDR3 is 12 amino acids. Trimming took off 5 bases at V and 4 bases at J, with 12 bases between the two ends. The germline V gene has CDR1 GTSNPN and CDR2 SVGIG (reference sequence). The CDR3 spells CAWSSAGYEQYF. CDR3 nucleotides: TGTGCCTGGTCCAGTGCGGGTTACGAGCAGTACTTC.

The chain has TRBV6-5 and TRBJ2-2, with 8 bases lining up with TRBD2. Germline lookup yields CDR1 MNHEY and CDR2 SVGAGI. With V trimmed by 5 bases and J by 1 base, 3 bases remained unmatched. The CDR3 is 15 amino acids. CDR3 protein: CASSTLAGNTGELFF. The CDR3 nucleotides are TGTGCCAGCAGTACCCTAGCGGGGAACACCGGGGAGCTGTTTTTT.

This clone has a single count. Within the sample, other DNA sequences also encode this same CDR3. V is TRBV4-1 and J is TRBJ2-7; 9 nucleotides agree with TRBD1. From germline, CDR1 is MGHRA and CDR2 YSYEKL. The CDR3 loop spans 15 amino acids. J was trimmed by 3 bases and V by 3 bases; bases with no gene match: 6. The CDR3 loop is CASSQPGTGIYEQYF. The DNA for the CDR3 is TGCGCCAGCAGCCAGCCAGGGACAGGGATCTACGAGCAGTACTTC.

The J gene is TRBJ2-5, the V gene TRBV19; D is unclear. Looked up from germline, CDR1 is LNHDA and CDR2 is SQIVND (reference sequence). The CDR3 is made up of 12 amino acids. The V end was cut by 8 bases, the J end by 4 bases, with 11 bases between. The CDR3 DNA reads as TGTGCCAGTGGAGTCCCGCTAGAGACCCAGTACTTC. This translates into CASGVPLETQYF.

The rearrangement uses TRBV19 and TRBJ2-3, with 10 bases matching TRBD2. Trimming removed 8 bases from V and 4 bases from J; junction bases left unmatched: 9. The germline gives CDR1 LNHDA, CDR2 SQIVND (reference sequence). CDR3 length: 15 residues. In nucleotides, the CDR3 is TGTGCCAGTCGCGACCCAGGGACTAGCGCAGATACGCAGTATTTT. Its translation: CASRDPGTSADTQYF.